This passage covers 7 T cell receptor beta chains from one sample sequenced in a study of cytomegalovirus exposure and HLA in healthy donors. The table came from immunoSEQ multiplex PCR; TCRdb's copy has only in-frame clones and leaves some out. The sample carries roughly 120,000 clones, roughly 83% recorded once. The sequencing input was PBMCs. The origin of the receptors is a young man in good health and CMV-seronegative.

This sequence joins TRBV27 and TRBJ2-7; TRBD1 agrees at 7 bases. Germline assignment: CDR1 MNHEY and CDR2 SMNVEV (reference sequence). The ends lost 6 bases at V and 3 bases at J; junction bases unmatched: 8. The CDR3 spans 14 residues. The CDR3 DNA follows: TGTGCCAGCAGCCTCCAGACAGGGAACTACGAGCAGTACTTC. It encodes CASSLQTGNYEQYF.

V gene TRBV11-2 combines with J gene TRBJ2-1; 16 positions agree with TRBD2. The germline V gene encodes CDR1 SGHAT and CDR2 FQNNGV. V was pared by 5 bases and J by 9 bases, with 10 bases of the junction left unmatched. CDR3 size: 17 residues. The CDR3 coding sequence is TGTGCCAGCAGCCGGGGGACTAGCGGGAGGGCCATGGGTGAGCAGTTCTTC. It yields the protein CASSRGTSGRAMGEQFF.

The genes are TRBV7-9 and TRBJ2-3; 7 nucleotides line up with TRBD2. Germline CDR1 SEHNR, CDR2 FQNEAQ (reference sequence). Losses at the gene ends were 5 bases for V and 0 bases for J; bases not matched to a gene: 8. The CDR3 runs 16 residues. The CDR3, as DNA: TGTGCCAGCAGCCAAAGGACTAGTGGGAGCACAGATACGCAGTATTTT. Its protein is CASSQRTSGSTDTQYF.

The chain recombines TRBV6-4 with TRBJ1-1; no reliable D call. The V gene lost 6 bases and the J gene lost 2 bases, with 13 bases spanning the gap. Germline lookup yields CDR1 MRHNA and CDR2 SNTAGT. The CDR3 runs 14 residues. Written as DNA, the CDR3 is TGTGCCAGCAGCCCAGACACAGCTAACACTGAAGCTTTCTTT. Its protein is CASSPDTANTEAFF.

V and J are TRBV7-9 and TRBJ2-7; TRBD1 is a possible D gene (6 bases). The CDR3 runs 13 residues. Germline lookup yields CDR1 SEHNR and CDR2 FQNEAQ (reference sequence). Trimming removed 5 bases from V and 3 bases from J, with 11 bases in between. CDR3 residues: CASSLGQNYEQYF. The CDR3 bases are TGTGCCAGCAGCCTCGGACAGAACTACGAGCAGTACTTC.

Here the CDR3 DNA reads TGTGCCAGCTCTCTGAAGGACAGCTCCTACGAGCAGTACTTC. As protein: CASSLKDSSYEQYF. The rearrangement links TRBV18 to TRBJ2-7, with TRBD1 as a possible D gene (6 bases). The V and J ends lost 6 bases and 0 bases respectively, with 12 bases between them. CDR1 is KGHSH and CDR2 is LQKENI in the germline V gene. The CDR3 is 14 amino acids.

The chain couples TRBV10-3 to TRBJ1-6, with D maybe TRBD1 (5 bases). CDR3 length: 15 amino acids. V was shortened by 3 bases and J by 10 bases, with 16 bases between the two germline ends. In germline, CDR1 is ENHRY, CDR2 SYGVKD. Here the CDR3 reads CAISDRRDSRSPLHF. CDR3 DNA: TGTGCCATCAGTGATCGCAGGGATTCGAGATCACCCCTCCACTTT.